This T cell receptor (beta chain) comes out of a study of T cell responses to AZD1222 COVID-19 vaccine. For the study at large: Analysis merged second doses at about 4 or about 12 weeks. Regarding the study as a whole: An increase in Spike-specific TCR breadth and depth was observed after two AZD1222 doses.

Comments on this clone: Its antigen is still unknown.

Generated by immunoSEQ multiplex PCR, the TCRdb table keeps only in-frame clones and is missing some. The sample yields some 120,000 clones, approximately 89% seen once. The ends lost 5 bases at V and 2 bases at J; junction bases unmatched: 10. Germline CDR1 reads SGHTA; CDR2 reads FQGNSA. The length of the CDR3 is 16 residues. This clonotype was sampled from an adult in good health. The sequencing here drew on peripheral blood, taken on day 0 of AZD1222 vaccination. The chain recombines TRBV7-2 with TRBJ1-1; 8 bases are a match to TRBD1. CDR3 protein: CASSQRTGMGNTEAFF. The CDR3 DNA reads TGTGCCAGCAGCCAAAGGACAGGGATGGGAAACACTGAAGCTTTCTTT.